The 10 T cell receptor beta chains below were found in one sample sequenced in a study of T cells in localized non-small cell lung cancer. Clones were read by immunoSEQ multiplex PCR, and TCRdb kept only the in-frame ones, dropping some. In the table there are 25,000 to 30,000 clones, 92% of which are singletons. This sample comprised peripheral blood mononuclear cells, obtained before any cancer treatment. Receptors originate from a woman aged 35 to 70 with stage III lung adenocarcinoma.

The CDR3 DNA reads TGTGCCAGCAGGGACAGGGGGGGAGCGGAAAAACTGTTTTTT. This translates into CASRDRGGAEKLFF. The chain employs TRBV2 and TRBJ1-4; 10 positions agree with TRBD1. Germline V CDR1 and CDR2: SNHLY, FYNNEI. Trimming removed 6 bases from V and 8 bases from J; junction bases left unmatched: 6. The CDR3 covers 14 residues.

This chain uses TRBV5-1 with TRBJ2-5; D is undetermined. CDR1 SGHRS and CDR2 YFSETQ come from the germline V gene. V was pared by 3 bases and J by 1 base, with 10 bases between. The CDR3 covers 14 residues. CDR3 region: CASSSGIFQETQYF. The CDR3 coding sequence is TGCGCCAGCAGCTCCGGTATCTTCCAAGAGACCCAGTACTTC. Using reference TRBV5-1 and TRBJ2-5 for the parts outside the CDR3, the full variable domain is KAGVTQTPRYLIKTRGQQVTLSCSPISGHRSVSWYQQTPGQGLQFLFEYFSETQRNKGNFPGRFSGRQFSNSRSEMNVSTLELGDSALYLCASSSGIFQETQYFGPGTRLLVL.

This chain links TRBV7-9 with TRBJ2-3, with D uncertain. Trimming took off 0 bases at V and 4 bases at J, with 2 bases between the two ends. This CDR3 is 12 amino acids long. Germline CDR1 reads SEHNR; CDR2 reads FQNEAQ (reference sequence). The CDR3 reads CASSLAPDTQYF. The CDR3 DNA sequence: TGTGCCAGCAGCTTAGCTCCAGATACGCAGTATTTT.

The rearrangement joins TRBV7-9 to TRBJ2-5; no definite D call. This CDR3 region has 12 residues. Trimming shortened V by 6 bases and J by 3 bases, and 8 bases separated the two germline ends. The germline V gene has CDR1 SEHNR and CDR2 FQNEAQ (reference sequence). The CDR3 DNA follows: TGTGCCAGCAGAGCATACGAAGAGACCCAGTACTTC. Protein sequence: CASRAYEETQYF. The variable domain in full, completed from reference TRBV7-9 and TRBJ2-5, reads DTGVSQNPRHKITKRGQNVTFRCDPISEHNRLYWYRQTLGQGPEFLTYFQNEAQLEKSRLLSDRFSAERPKGSFSTLEIQRTEQGDSAMYLCASRAYEETQYFGPGTRLLVL.

The chain employs TRBV5-4 and TRBJ1-3; 7 bases are shared with TRBD1. Germline V CDR1 and CDR2: SGHNT, YYREEE (reference sequence). The CDR3 sequence is 18 residues long. Trimming took 4 bases from V and 0 from J; bases not matched to a gene: 13. The CDR3 sequence is CASSGSGQNNPSGNTIYF. CDR3 nucleotides: TGTGCCAGCAGCGGATCGGGACAGAATAACCCCTCTGGAAACACCATATATTTT.

The chain employs TRBV4-3 and TRBJ2-1; 8 bases match TRBD2. CDR1 is LGHNA and CDR2 is YSLEER in the germline V gene. The CDR3 sequence is 16 residues long. Trimming took 4 bases from V and 5 from J; bases not matched to a gene: 10. This chain's CDR3 is CASSPFVSGMNNEQFF. As DNA, the CDR3 is TGCGCCAGCAGCCCCTTTGTTAGCGGGATGAACAATGAGCAGTTCTTC.

The rearrangement joins TRBV6-5 to TRBJ1-1; D possibly corresponds to TRBD1 (5 bases). V was shortened by 4 bases and J by 0 bases, with 9 bases between the two germline ends. The CDR3 runs to 14 residues. Germline CDR1 MNHEY, CDR2 SVGAGI. Written as DNA, the CDR3 is TGTGCCAGCAGTTCGGGACCTTTGAACACTGAAGCTTTCTTT. It translates to CASSSGPLNTEAFF.

The genes are TRBV6-1 and TRBJ2-7; possibly TRBD1 for D (6 bases). The CDR3 runs to 13 residues. V was clipped by 7 bases and J by 3 bases, with 13 bases between them. Germline-derived CDR1 and CDR2 are MNHNS and SASEGT. The CDR3 here is CASNTGSDYEQYF. For the CDR3, the DNA is TGTGCCAGCAATACAGGGTCCGACTACGAGCAGTACTTC.

V gene TRBV7-2 combines with J gene TRBJ2-1, with 11 nucleotides matching TRBD2. CDR3 length equals 17 residues. J gave up 3 bases and V 1 base, and 5 bases lay outside the gene matches. The germline CDR1 and CDR2 sequences are SGHTA and FQGNSA. The CDR3 reads CASSLEPSGRSYNEQFF. The CDR3 nucleotides read TGTGCCAGCAGCTTAGAGCCTAGCGGGAGGAGCTACAATGAGCAGTTCTTC.

This sequence joins TRBV27 and TRBJ1-4; TRBD1 aligns across 7 bases. The germline V gene has CDR1 MNHEY and CDR2 SMNVEV (reference sequence). Trimming at V came to 3 bases and at J to 10 bases, leaving 8 bases not matched to a gene. This CDR3 contains 14 residues. The CDR3 DNA reads as TGTGCCAGCAGTTTCACAGGGGTTGGGGGAAAACTGTTTTTT. This sequence encodes CASSFTGVGGKLFF.